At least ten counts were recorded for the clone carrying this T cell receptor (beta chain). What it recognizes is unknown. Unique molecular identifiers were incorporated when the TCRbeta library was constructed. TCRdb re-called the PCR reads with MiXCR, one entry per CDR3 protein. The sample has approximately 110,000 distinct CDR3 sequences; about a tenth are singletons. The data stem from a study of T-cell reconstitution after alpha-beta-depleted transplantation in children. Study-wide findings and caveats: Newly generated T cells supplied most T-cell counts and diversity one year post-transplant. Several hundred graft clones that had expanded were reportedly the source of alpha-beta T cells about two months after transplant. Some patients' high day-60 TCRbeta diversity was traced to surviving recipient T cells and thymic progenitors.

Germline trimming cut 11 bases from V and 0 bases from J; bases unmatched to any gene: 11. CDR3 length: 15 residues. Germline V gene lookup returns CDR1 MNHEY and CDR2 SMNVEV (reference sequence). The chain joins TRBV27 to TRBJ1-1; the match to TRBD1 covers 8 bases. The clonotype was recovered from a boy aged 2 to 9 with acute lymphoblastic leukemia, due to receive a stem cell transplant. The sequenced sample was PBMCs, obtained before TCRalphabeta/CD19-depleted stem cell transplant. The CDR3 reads CACPGQEFLNTEAFF. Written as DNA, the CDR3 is TGTGCCTGCCCGGGACAGGAGTTTTTGAACACTGAAGCTTTCTTT.